This T cell receptor beta chain was captured by sequencing in a study of CD8+ T cells in alopecia areata. Treatment: oral pan-JAK inhibitor, 5-10 mg twice daily. Lesional scalp punch biopsies and peripheral blood were collected from alopecia areata patients. Reverse transcription of extracted RNA yielded cDNA, which provided the sequencing template. Sequencing used immunoSEQ multiplex PCR; TCRdb keeps in-frame clones, though not all of them. The data contain 150,000 or so clones, 45% to 60% of them seen just once; the ten biggest clones take up around a sixth. CDR1 and CDR2 from the germline V gene are MNHEY and SMNVEV (reference sequence). The CDR3 has 14 residues. V shed 0 bases and J shed 1 base, with 6 bases lying between them. On this clone: The target antigen is unknown. Other DNA sequences of this sample code for an identical CDR3.

The study's findings and limits: In blood and scalp, many expanded lesional clones persisted during tofacitinib.

The clonotype comes from a human donor with alopecia areata. This specimen consisted of CD8+ T cells sorted from blood, obtained at week 4, from a patient treated with tofacitinib. V gene TRBV27 combines with J gene TRBJ1-1; D is undetermined. The CDR3 protein is CASSLSPGNTEAFF. The CDR3 bases are TGTGCCAGCAGTTTATCGCCCGGGAACACTGAAGCTTTCTTT.